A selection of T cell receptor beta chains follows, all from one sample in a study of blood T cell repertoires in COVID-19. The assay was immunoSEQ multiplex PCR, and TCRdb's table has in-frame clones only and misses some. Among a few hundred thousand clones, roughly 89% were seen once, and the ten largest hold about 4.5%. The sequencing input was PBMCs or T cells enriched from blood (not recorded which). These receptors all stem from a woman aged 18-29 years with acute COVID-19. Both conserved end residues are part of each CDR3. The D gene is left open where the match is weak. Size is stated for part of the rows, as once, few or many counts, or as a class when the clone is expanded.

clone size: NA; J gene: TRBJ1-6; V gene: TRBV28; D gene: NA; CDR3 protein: CASSYPGFFNSPLHF; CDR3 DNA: TGTGCCAGCAGTTACCCAGGGTTTTTCAATTCACCCCTCCACTTT
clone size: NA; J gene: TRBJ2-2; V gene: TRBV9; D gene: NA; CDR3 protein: CASSVGGTYTGELFF; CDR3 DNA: TGTGCCAGCAGCGTAGGGGGGACTTACACCGGGGAGCTGTTTTTT
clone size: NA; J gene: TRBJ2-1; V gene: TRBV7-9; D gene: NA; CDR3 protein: CASSLGTYNEQFF; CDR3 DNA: TGTGCCAGCAGCTTAGGGACTTACAATGAGCAGTTCTTC
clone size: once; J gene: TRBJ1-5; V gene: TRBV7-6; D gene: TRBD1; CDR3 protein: CASSLGTGSQPQHF; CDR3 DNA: TGTGCCAGCAGCTTAGGGACAGGGAGCCAGCCCCAGCATTTT
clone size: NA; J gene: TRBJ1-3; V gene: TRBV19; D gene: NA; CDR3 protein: CASSRLEGRRGNTIYF; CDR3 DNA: TGTGCCAGTAGTAGGTTGGAGGGGCGTCGTGGAAACACCATATATTTT
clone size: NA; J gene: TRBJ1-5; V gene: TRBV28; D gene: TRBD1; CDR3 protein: CASSLPRQGSNQPQHF; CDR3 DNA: TGTGCCAGCAGTTTACCCCGACAGGGGAGCAATCAGCCCCAGCATTTT
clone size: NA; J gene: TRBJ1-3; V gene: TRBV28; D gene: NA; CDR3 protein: CASSFAGNTIYF; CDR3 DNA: TGTGCCAGCAGTTTCGCTGGAAACACCATATATTTT
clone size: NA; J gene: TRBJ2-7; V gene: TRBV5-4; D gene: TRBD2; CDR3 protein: CASSSGGRASYEQYF; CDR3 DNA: TGTGCCAGCAGCTCGGGAGGCAGGGCGTCTTACGAGCAGTACTTC
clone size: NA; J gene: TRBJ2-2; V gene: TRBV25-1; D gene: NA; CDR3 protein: CASSTGAHTGELFF; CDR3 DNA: TGTGCCAGCAGTACGGGAGCCCACACCGGGGAGCTGTTTTTT
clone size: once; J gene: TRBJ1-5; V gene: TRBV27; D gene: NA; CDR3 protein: CASSFGPGQPQHF; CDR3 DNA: TGTGCCAGCAGTTTTGGGCCGGGACAGCCCCAGCATTTT
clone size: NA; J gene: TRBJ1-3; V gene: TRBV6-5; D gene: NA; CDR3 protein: CASSPVSSGNTIYF; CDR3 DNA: TGTGCCAGCAGTCCAGTTTCCTCTGGAAACACCATATATTTT
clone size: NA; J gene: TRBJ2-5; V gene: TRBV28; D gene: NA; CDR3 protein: CASVGHRQETQYF; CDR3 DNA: TGTGCCAGTGTCGGACACCGCCAAGAGACCCAGTACTTC
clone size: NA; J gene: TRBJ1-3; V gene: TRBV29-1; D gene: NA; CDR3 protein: CSVSKQGTIYF; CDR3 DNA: TGCAGCGTTTCGAAACAGGGAACCATATATTTT
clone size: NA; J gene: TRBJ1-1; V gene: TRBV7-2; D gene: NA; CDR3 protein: CASSPRTTTGTEAFF; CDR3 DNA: TGTGCCAGCAGCCCGAGGACCACGACGGGGACTGAAGCTTTCTTT
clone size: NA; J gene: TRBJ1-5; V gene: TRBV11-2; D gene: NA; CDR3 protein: CASSFLPRRNQPQHF; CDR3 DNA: TGTGCCAGCAGCTTTCTACCGAGGCGCAATCAGCCCCAGCATTTT
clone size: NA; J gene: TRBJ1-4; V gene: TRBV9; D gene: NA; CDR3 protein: CASSGTGRTNEKLFF; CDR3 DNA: TGTGCCAGCAGCGGAACAGGGCGAACTAATGAAAAACTGTTTTTT
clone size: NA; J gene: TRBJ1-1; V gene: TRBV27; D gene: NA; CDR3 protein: CASSLVGGLNTEAFF; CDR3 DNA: TGTGCCAGCAGTTTAGTCGGGGGACTGAACACTGAAGCTTTCTTT
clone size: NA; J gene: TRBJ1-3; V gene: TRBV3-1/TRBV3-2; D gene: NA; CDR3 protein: CASSQAGGPNTIYF; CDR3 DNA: TGTGCCAGCAGCCAAGCCGGGGGACCCAACACCATATATTTT
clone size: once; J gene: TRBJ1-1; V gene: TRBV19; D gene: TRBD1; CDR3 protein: CASTLQGTGTEAFF; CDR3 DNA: TGTGCCAGTACCCTACAGGGGACGGGCACTGAAGCTTTCTTT
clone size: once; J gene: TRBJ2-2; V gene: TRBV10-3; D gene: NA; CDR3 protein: CAIRASIQGGTGELFF; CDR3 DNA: TGTGCCATCAGAGCCTCCATCCAGGGGGGCACCGGGGAGCTGTTTTTT
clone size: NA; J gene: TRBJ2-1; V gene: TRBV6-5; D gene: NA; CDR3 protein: CASSSVREQVWNEQFF; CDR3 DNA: TGTGCCAGCAGTTCGGTCCGGGAGCAGGTGTGGAATGAGCAGTTCTTC
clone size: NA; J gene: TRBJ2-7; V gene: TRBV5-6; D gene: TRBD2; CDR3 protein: CASSLGTSHYEQYF; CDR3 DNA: TGTGCCAGCAGCCTTGGGACTAGCCACTACGAGCAGTACTTC
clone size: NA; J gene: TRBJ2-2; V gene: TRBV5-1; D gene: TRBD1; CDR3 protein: CASSHGQGNTGELFF; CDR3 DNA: TGCGCCAGCAGCCACGGACAGGGGAACACCGGGGAGCTGTTTTTT
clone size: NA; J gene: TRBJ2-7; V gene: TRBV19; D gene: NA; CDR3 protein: CASSPRGLYEQYF; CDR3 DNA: TGTGCCAGTAGCCCCAGGGGCCTCTACGAGCAGTACTTC